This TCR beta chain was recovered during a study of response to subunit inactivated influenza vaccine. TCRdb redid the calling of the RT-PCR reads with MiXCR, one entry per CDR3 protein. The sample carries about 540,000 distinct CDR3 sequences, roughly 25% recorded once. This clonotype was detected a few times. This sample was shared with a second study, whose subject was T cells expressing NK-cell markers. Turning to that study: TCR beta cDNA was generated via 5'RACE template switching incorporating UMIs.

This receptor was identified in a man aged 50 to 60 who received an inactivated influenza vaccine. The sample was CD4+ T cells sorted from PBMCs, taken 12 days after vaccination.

In DNA form, the CDR3 reads TGTGCCAGCATCCCGAGTCCAGATACGCAGTATTTT. Its translation: CASIPSPDTQYF. V gene TRBV7-9 combines with J gene TRBJ2-3; no clear D. The V and J ends lost 7 bases and 4 bases respectively, with 9 bases between them. Germline V gene data show CDR1 as SEHNR and CDR2 as FQNEAQ (reference sequence). The CDR3 runs to 12 residues.